Sequencing of this T cell receptor (beta chain) was carried out in a study of cytomegalovirus exposure and HLA in healthy donors. Study conclusions and caveats: In a later analysis, compared with equally common non-associated chains, HLA-associated beta chains were more expanded.

With V trimmed by 3 bases and J by 6 bases, 10 bases remained unmatched. The CDR3 totals 15 residues. From germline, CDR1 is MNHEY and CDR2 SMNVEV (reference sequence). Everyone who donated was a healthy bone marrow donor. While unrecorded immune exposures were likely, the donors were nominally healthy when sampled. Concerning this clone: Its specificity is not known.

Vbeta (60) and Jbeta (13) primers were used in the PCR. Only in-frame clones appear in the TCRdb table, and some are missing; sequencing was by immunoSEQ multiplex PCR. The sample has roughly 140,000 clones, 82% seen once. This sequence originates from a woman between 50 and 59 years old in good health and CMV-seropositive. Sequencing used PBMCs. This chain uses TRBV27 with TRBJ1-2; 7 nucleotides match TRBD1. The CDR3: CASSFTGTAADGYTF. CDR3 nucleotide sequence: TGTGCCAGCAGTTTTACCGGGACAGCCGCGGATGGCTACACCTTC.